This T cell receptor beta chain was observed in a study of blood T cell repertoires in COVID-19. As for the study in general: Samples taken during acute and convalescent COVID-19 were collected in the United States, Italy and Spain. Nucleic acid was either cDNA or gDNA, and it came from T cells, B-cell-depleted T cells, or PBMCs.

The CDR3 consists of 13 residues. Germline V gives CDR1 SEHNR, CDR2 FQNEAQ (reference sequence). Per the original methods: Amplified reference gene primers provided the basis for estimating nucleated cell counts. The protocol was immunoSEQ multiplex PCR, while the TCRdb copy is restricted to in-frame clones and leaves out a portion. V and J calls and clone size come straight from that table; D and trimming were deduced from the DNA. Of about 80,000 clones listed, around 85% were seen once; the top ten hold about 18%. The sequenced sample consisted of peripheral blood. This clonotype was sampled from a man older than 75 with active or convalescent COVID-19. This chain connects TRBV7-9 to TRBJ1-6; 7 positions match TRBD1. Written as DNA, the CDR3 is TGTGCGACAAAGGGGGCTAATAATTCACCCCTCCACTTT. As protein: CATKGANNSPLHF.